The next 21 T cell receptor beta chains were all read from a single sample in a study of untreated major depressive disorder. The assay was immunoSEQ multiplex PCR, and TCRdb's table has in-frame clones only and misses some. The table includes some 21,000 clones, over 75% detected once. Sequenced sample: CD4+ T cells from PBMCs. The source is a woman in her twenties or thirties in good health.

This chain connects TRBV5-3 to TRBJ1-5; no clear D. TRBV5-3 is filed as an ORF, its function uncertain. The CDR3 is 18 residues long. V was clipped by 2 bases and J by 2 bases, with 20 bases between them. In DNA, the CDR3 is TGTGCCAGAAGCTTTTGGCACAGCGCTAATATACGCAATCAGCCCCAGCATTTT. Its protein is CARSFWHSANIRNQPQHF.

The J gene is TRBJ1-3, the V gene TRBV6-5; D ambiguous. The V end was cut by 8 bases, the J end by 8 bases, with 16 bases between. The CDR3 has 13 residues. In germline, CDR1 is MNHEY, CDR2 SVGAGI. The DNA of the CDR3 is TGTGCCAGCTCCCGGGGTGATGGGGACACCATATATTTT. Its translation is CASSRGDGDTIYF.

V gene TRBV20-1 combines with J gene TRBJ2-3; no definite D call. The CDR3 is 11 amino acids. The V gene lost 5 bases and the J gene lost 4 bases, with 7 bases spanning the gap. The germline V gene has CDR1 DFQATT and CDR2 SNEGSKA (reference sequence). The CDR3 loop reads CSAQGADTQYF. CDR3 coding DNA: TGCAGTGCTCAAGGCGCAGATACGCAGTATTTT.

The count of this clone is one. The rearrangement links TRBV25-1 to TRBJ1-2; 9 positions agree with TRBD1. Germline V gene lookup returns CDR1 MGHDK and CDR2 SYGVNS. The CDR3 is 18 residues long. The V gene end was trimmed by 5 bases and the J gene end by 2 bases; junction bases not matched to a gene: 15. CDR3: CASSPGGQGSSGNYGYTF. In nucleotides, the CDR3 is TGTGCCAGCAGTCCCGGGGGACAGGGCTCAAGTGGGAACTATGGCTACACCTTC.

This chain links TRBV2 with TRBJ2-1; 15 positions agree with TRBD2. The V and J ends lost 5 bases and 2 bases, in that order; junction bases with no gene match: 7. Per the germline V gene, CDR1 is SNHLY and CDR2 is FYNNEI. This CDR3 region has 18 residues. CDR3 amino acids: CASSWGLAGGLTYNEQFF. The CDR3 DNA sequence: TGTGCCAGCAGTTGGGGACTAGCGGGGGGTCTCACCTACAATGAGCAGTTCTTC.

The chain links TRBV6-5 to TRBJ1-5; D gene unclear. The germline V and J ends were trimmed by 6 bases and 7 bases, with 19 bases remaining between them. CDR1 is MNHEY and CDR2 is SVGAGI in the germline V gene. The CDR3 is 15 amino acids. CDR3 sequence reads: CASSPGLRFNQPQHF. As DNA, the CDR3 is TGTGCCAGCAGCCCGGGCCTCCGTTTTAACCAGCCCCAGCATTTT.

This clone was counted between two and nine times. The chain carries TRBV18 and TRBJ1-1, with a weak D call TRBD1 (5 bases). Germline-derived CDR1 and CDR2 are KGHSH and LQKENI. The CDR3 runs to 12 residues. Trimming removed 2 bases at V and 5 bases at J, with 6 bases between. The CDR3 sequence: CASSPGATEAFF. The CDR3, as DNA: TGTGCCAGCTCACCAGGGGCGACTGAAGCTTTCTTT.

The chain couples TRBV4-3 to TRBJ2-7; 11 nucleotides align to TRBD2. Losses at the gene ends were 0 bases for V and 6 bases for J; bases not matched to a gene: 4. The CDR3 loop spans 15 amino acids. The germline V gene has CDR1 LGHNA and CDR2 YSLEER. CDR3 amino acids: CASSQDLGLAGEQYF. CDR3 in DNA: TGCGCCAGCAGCCAAGATCTCGGACTAGCGGGCGAGCAGTACTTC.

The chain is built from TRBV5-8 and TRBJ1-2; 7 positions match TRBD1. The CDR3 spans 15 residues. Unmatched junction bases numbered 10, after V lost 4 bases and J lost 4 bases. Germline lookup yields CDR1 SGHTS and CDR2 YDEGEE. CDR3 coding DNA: TGTGCCAGCAGCCAAGCCTGGGGACAGATCTATGGCTACACCTTC. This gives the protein CASSQAWGQIYGYTF.

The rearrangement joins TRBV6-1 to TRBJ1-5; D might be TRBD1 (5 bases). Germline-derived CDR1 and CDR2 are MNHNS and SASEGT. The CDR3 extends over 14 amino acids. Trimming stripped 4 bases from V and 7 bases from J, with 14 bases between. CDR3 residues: CASSAQGFGQPQHF. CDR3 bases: TGTGCCAGCAGTGCCCAGGGTTTTGGACAGCCCCAGCATTTT.

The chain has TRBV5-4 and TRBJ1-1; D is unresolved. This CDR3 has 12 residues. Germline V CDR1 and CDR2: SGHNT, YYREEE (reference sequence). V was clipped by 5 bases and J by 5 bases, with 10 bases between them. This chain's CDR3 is CASRVGETEAFF. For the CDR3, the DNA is TGTGCCAGCAGGGTGGGAGAAACTGAAGCTTTCTTT.

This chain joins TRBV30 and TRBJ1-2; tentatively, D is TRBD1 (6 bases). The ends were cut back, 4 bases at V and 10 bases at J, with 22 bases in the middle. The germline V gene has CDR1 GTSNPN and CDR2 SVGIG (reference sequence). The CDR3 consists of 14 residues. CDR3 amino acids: CAWTNLKTGGNYTF. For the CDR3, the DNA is TGTGCCTGGACTAATCTCAAGACAGGCGGAAACTACACCTTC. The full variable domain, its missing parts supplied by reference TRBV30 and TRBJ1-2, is SQTIHQWPATLVQPVGSPLSLECTVEGTSNPNLYWYRQAAGRGLQLLFYSVGIGQISSEVPQNLSASRPQDRQFILSSKKLLLSDSGFYLCAWTNLKTGGNYTFGSGTRLTVV.

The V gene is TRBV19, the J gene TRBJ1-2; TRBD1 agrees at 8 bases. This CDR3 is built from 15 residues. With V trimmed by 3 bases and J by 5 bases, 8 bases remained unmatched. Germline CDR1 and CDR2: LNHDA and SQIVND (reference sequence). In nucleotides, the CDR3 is TGTGCCAGTAGTATGGAGGGACAGGTGATATATGGCTACACCTTC. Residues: CASSMEGQVIYGYTF.

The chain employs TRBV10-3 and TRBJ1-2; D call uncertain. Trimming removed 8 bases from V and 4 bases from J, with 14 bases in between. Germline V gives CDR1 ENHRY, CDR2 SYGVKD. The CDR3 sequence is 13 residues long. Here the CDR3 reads CAIELGNSYGYTF. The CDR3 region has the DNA TGTGCCATCGAACTCGGGAACTCCTATGGCTACACCTTC.

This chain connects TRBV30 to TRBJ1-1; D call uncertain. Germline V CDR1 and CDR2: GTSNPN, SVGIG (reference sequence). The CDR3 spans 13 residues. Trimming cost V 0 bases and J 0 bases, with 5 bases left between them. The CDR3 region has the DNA TGTGCCTGGAGTGTAAACATGAACACTGAAGCTTTCTTT. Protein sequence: CAWSVNMNTEAFF.

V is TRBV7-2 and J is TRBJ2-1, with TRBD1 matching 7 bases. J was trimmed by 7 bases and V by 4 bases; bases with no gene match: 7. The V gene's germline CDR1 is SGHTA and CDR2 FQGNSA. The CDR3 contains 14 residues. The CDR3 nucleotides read TGTGCCAGCAGCTCCCGACAGGGCCAGAATGAGCAGTTCTTC. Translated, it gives CASSSRQGQNEQFF. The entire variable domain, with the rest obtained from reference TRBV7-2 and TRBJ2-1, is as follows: GAGVSQSPSNKVTEKGKDVELRCDPISGHTALYWYRQSLGQGLEFLIYFQGNSAPDKSGLPSDRFSAERTGGSVSTLTIQRTQQEDSAVYLCASSSRQGQNEQFFGPGTRLTVL.

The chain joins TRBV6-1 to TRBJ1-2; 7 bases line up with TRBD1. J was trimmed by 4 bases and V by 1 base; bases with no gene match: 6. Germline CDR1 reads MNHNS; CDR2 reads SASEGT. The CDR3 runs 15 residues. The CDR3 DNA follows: TGTGCCAGCAGTGAAGGAGGACAGGCCGGCTATGGCTACACCTTC. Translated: CASSEGGQAGYGYTF.

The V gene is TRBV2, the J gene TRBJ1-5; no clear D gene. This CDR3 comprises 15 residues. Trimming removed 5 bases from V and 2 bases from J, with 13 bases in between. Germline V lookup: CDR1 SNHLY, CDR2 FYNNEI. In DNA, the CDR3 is TGTGCCAGCAGTTCCGATTTCACTGGCAATCAGCCCCAGCATTTT. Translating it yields CASSSDFTGNQPQHF.

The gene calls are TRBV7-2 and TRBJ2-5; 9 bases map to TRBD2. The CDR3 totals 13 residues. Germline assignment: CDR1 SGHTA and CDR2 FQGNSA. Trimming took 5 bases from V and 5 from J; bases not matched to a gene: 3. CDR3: CASSLLAGETQYF. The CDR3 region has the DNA TGTGCCAGCAGCCTCCTAGCGGGGGAGACCCAGTACTTC.

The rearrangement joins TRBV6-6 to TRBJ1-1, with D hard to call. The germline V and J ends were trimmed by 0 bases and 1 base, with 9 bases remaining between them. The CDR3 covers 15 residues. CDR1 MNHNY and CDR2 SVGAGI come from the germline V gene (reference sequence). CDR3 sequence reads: CASSYSLQENTEAFF. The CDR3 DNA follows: TGTGCCAGCAGTTACTCTTTGCAAGAGAACACTGAAGCTTTCTTT.

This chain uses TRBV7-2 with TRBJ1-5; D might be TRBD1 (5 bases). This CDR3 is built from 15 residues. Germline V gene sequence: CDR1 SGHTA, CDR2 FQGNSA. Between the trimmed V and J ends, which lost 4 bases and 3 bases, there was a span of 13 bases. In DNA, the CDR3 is TGTGCCAGCAGCTCTGAAGGGACGGTCAATCAGCCCCAGCATTTT. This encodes CASSSEGTVNQPQHF.